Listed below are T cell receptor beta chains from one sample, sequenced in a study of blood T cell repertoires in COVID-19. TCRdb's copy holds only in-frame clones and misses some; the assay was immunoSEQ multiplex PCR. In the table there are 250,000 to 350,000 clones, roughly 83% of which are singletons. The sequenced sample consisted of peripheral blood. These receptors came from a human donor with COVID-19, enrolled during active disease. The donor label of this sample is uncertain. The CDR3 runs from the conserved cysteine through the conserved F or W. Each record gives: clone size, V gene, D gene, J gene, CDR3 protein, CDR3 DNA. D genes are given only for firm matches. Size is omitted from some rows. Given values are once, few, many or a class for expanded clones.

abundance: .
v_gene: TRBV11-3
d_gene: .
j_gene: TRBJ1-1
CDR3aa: CASSRGAMNTEAFF
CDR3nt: TGTGCCAGCAGCCGGGGGGCGATGAACACTGAAGCTTTCTTT

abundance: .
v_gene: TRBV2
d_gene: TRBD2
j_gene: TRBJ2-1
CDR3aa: CASSWGTSGSHEQFF
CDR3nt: TGTGCCAGCAGTTGGGGGACTAGCGGGAGTCATGAGCAGTTCTTC

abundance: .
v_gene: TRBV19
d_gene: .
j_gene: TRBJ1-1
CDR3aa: CASSRTGNTEAFF
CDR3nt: TGTGCCAGTAGTCGCACGGGAAACACTGAAGCTTTCTTT

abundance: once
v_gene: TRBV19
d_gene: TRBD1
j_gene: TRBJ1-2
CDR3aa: CASTDRGTYGYTF
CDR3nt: TGTGCCAGTACCGACAGGGGGACCTATGGCTACACCTTC

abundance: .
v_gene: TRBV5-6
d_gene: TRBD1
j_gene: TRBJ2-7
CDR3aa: CASNPTGYHEQYF
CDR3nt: TGTGCCAGCAACCCGACAGGGTACCACGAGCAGTACTTC

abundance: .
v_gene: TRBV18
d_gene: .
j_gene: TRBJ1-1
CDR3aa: CASSETGSHGTEAFF
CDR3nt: TGTGCCAGCTCAGAAACCGGGTCCCATGGCACTGAAGCTTTCTTT

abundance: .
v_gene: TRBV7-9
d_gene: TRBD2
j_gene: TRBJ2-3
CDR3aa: CASSSIGTSGGTDTQYF
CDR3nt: TGTGCCAGCAGCTCGATCGGGACTAGCGGGGGCACAGATACGCAGTATTTT

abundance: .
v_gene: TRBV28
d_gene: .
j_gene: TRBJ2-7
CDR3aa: CASSLTVSKEQYF
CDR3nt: TGTGCCAGCAGTTTGACAGTCTCTAAAGAGCAGTACTTC

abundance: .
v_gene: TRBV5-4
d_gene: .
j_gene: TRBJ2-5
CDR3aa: CASSLGSGAETQYF
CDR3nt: TGTGCCAGCAGCTTGGGTTCAGGGGCCGAGACCCAGTACTTC

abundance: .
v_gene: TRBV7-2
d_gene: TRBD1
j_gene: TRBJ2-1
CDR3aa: CASSLVWTGGHEQFF
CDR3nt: TGTGCCAGCAGCTTAGTCTGGACAGGGGGTCATGAGCAGTTCTTC

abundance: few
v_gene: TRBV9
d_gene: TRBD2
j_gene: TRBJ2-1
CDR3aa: CASSVGTSGINEQFF
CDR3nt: TGTGCCAGCAGCGTAGGCACTAGCGGGATCAATGAGCAGTTCTTC

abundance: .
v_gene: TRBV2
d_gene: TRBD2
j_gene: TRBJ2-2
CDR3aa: CASNRATSGSTGELFF
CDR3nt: TGTGCCAGCAACCGCGCGACTAGCGGGAGTACCGGGGAGCTGTTTTTT

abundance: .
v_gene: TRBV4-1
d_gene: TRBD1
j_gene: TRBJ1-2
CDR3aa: CASSQDRTGTYGYTF
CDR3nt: TGCGCCAGCAGCCAAGATCGGACAGGCACCTATGGCTACACCTTC

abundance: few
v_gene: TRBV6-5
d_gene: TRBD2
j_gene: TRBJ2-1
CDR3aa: CASSYSSSGNEQFF
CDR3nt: TGTGCCAGCAGTTACTCGAGTAGCGGGAATGAGCAGTTCTTC

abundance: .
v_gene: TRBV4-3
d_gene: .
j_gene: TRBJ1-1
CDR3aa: CASSQGLLSEAFF
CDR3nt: TGCGCCAGCAGCCAGGGACTCCTCTCTGAAGCTTTCTTT

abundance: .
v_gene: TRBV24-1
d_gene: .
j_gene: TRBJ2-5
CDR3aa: CATSDALGASETQYF
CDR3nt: TGTGCCACCAGTGATGCACTGGGGGCCTCGGAGACCCAGTACTTC

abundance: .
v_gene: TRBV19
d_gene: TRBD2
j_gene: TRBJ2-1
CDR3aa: CASRTVAGGSYNEQFF
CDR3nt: TGTGCCAGTAGGACCGTAGCGGGAGGTTCCTACAATGAGCAGTTCTTC

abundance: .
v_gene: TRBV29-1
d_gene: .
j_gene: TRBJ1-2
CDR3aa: CSASEYGYTF
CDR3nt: TGCAGCGCATCGGAGTATGGCTACACCTTC

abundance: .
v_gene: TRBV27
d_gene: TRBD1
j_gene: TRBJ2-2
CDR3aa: CASSLRTGAVGELFF
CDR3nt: TGTGCCAGCAGTTTAAGAACAGGGGCGGTCGGGGAGCTGTTTTTT

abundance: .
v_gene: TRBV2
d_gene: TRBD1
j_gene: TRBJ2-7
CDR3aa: CASNPTGGLTYEQYF
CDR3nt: TGTGCCAGCAACCCGACAGGGGGCTTAACCTACGAGCAGTACTTC

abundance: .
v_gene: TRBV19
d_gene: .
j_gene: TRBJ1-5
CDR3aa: CASSIRVEQPQHF
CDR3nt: TGTGCCAGTAGTATACGGGTTGAGCAGCCCCAGCATTTT

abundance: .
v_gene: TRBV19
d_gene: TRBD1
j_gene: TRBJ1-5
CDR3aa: CASSTDRVPNQPQHF
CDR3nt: TGTGCCAGTAGTACTGACAGGGTCCCAAATCAGCCCCAGCATTTT

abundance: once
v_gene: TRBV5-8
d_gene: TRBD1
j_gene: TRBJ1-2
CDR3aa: CASSRDRVNYGYTF
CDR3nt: TGTGCCAGCAGCCGGGACAGGGTGAACTATGGCTACACCTTC

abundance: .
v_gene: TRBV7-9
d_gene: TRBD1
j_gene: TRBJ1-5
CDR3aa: CASSLTGGNQPQHF
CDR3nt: TGTGCCAGCAGCTTAACAGGGGGAAATCAGCCCCAGCATTTT

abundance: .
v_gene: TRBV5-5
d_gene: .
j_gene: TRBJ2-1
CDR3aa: CASSLVSEGFF
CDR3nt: TGTGCCAGCAGCTTGGTCTCAGAGGGGTTCTTC

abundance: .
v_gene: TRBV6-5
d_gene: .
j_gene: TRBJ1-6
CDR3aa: CAAGRDENSPLHF
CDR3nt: TGTGCCGCGGGACGGGACGAGAATTCACCCCTCCACTTT

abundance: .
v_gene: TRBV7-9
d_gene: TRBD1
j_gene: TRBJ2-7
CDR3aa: CASSLAQTGHEQYF
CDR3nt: TGTGCCAGCAGCTTAGCCCAGACAGGGCACGAGCAGTACTTC

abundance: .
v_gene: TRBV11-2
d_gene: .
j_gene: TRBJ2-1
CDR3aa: CASSLVMGGNEQFF
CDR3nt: TGTGCCAGCAGCTTAGTTATGGGGGGCAATGAGCAGTTCTTC

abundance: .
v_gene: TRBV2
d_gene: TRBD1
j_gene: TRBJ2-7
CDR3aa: CASSDVWTGANEQYF
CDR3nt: TGTGCCAGCAGTGATGTATGGACAGGGGCCAACGAGCAGTACTTC

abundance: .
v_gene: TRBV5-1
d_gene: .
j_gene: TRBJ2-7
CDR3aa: CASSLLSGKGQYF
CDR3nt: TGCGCCAGCAGCTTGCTGAGCGGAAAGGGGCAGTACTTC

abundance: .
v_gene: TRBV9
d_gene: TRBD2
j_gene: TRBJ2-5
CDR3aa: CASSQGGLAAQETQYF
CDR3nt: TGTGCCAGCAGCCAGGGGGGACTAGCGGCCCAAGAGACCCAGTACTTC

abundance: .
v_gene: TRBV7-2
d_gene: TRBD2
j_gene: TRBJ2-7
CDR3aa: CASSSRTSSYEQYF
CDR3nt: TGTGCCAGCAGCTCCCGGACTAGCTCGTACGAGCAGTACTTC

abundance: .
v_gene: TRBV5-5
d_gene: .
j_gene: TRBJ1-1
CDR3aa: CASSLREVGTEAFF
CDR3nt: TGTGCCAGCAGCTTAAGAGAGGTCGGAACTGAAGCTTTCTTT

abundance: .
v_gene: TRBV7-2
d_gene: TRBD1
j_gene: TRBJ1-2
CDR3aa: CASSPQVGGQGTPNYGYTF
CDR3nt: TGTGCCAGCAGCCCCCAAGTTGGGGGACAGGGGACCCCTAACTATGGCTACACCTTC

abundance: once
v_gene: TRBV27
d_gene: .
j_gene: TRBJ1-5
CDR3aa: CASSLFGEGNQPQHF
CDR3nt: TGTGCCAGCAGTTTATTTGGCGAGGGCAATCAGCCCCAGCATTTT

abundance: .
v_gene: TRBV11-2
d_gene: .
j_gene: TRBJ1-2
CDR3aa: CASSLGRDSYGYTF
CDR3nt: TGTGCCAGCAGCTTAGGTCGAGACAGCTATGGCTACACCTTC

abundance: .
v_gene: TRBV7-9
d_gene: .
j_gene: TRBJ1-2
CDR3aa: CASSPPGYGYTF
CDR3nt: TGTGCCAGCAGCCCTCCGGGTTATGGCTACACCTTC

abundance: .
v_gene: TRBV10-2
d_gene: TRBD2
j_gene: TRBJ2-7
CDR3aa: CASREAGGPPEQYF
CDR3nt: TGCGCCAGCAGGGAAGCGGGAGGGCCTCCCGAGCAGTACTTC

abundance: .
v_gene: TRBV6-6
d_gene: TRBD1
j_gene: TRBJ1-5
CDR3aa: CASIRGDRGANQPQHF
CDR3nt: TGTGCCAGCATCCGGGGCGACAGGGGGGCGAATCAGCCCCAGCATTTT

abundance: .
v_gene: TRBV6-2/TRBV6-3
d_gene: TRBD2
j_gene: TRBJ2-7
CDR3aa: CASSYVAGEVSYEQYF
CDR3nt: TGTGCCAGCAGTTACGTGGCGGGAGAAGTATCCTACGAGCAGTACTTC

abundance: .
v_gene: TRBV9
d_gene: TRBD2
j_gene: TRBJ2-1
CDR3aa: CASSVPGLAAVNEQFF
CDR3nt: TGTGCCAGCAGCGTACCTGGACTAGCCGCTGTCAATGAGCAGTTCTTC

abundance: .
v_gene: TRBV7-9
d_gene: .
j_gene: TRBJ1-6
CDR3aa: CASSLEHSPLHF
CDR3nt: TGTGCCAGCAGCTTAGAGCATTCACCCCTCCACTTT

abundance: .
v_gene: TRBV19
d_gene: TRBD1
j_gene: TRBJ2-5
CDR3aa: CASSPRTGKQETQYF
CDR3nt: TGTGCCAGTAGTCCGCGGACAGGGAAACAGGAGACCCAGTACTTC

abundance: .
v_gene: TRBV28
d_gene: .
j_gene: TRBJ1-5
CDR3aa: CASRKQGFEQPQHF
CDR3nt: TGTGCCAGCAGAAAGCAGGGATTTGAGCAGCCCCAGCATTTT

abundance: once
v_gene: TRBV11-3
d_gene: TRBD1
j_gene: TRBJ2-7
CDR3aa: CASSSGQVGAYEQYF
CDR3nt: TGTGCCAGCAGCTCCGGACAGGTTGGGGCATACGAGCAGTACTTC

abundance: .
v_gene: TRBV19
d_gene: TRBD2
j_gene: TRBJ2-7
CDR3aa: CASSKGLAGGIPYEQYF
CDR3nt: TGTGCCAGTAGTAAGGGACTAGCGGGAGGCATCCCCTACGAGCAGTACTTC

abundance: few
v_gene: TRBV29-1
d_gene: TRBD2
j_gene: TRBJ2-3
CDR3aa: CSAVGGRGTDTQYF
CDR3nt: TGCAGCGCTGTCGGCGGGAGGGGCACAGATACGCAGTATTTT

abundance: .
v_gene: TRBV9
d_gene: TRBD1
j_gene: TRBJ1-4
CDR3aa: CASSVGQGASGEKLFF
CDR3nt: TGTGCCAGCAGCGTTGGACAGGGGGCGAGCGGAGAAAAACTGTTTTTT

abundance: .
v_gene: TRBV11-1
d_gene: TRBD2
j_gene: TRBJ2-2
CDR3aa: CASSLGLSGRTGELFF
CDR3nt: TGTGCCAGCAGCTTAGGGCTTAGCGGGAGGACCGGGGAGCTGTTTTTT

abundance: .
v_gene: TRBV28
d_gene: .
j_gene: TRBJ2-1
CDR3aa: CASSFEWYNEQFF
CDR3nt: TGTGCCAGCAGTTTTGAGTGGTACAATGAGCAGTTCTTC

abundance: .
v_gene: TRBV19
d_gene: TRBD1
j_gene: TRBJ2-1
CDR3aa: CASSIRGRIHEQFF
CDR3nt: TGTGCCAGTAGTATCAGGGGGCGCATTCATGAGCAGTTCTTC

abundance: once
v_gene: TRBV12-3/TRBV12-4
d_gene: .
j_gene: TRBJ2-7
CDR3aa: CASSLGGEQYF
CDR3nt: TGTGCCAGCAGCCTAGGGGGCGAGCAGTACTTC

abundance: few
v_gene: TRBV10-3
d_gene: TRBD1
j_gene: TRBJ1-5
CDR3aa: CAISAGGQGDQPQHF
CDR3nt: TGTGCCATCAGTGCAGGAGGACAGGGGGATCAGCCCCAGCATTTT